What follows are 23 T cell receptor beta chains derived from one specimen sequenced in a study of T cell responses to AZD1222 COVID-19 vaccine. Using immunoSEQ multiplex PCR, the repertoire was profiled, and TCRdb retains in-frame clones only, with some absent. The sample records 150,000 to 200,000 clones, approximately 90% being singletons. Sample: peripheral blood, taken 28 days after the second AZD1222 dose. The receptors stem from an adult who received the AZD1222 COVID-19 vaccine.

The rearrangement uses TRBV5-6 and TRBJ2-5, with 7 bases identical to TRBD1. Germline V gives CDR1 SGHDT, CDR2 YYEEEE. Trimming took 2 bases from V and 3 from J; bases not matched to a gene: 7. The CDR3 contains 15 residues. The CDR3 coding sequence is TGTGCCAGCAGCTTTTCCCCTCAGGGGGAAGAGACCCAGTACTTC. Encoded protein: CASSFSPQGEETQYF.

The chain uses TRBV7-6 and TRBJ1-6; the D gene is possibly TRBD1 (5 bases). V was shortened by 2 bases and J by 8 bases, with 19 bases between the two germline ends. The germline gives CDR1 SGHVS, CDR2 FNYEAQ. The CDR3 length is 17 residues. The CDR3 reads CASSLLNGPRGDSPLHF. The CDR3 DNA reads TGTGCCAGCAGCTTATTAAACGGACCCCGAGGGGATTCACCCCTCCACTTT.

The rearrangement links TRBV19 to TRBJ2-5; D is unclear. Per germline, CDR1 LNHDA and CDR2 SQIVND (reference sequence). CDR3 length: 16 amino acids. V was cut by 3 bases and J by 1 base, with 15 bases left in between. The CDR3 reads CASSILPGYPQETQYF. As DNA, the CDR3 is TGTGCCAGTAGTATCTTGCCGGGTTACCCCCAAGAGACCCAGTACTTC. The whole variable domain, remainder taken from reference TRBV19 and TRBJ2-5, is DGGITQSPKYLFRKEGQNVTLSCEQNLNHDAMYWYRQDPGQGLRLIYYSQIVNDFQKGDIAEGYSVSREKKESFPLTVTSAQKNPTAFYLCASSILPGYPQETQYFGPGTRLLVL.

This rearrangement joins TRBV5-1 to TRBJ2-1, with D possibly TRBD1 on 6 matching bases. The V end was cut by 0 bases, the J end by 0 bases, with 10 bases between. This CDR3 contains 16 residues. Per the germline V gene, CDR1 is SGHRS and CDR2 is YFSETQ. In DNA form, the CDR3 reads TGCGCCAGCAGCTTGGTAACAGGGAGCTCCTACAATGAGCAGTTCTTC. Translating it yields CASSLVTGSSYNEQFF.

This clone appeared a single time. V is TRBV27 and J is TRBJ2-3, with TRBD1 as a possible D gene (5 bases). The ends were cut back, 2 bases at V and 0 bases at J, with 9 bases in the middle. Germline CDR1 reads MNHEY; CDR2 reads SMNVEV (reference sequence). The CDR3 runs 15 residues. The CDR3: CASSLRPGSTDTQYF. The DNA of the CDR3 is TGTGCCAGCAGTTTACGCCCAGGGAGCACAGATACGCAGTATTTT.

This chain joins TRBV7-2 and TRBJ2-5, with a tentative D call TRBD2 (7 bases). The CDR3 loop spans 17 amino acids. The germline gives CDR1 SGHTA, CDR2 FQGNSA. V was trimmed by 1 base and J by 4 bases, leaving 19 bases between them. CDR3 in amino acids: CASSLGMGGPGRETQYF. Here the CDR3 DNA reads TGTGCCAGCAGCTTAGGAATGGGGGGGCCGGGGCGAGAGACCCAGTACTTC.

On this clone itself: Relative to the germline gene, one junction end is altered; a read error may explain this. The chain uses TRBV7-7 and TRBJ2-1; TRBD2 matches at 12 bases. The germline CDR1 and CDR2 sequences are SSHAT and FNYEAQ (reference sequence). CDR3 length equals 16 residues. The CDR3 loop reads CASSPLAGGPYNEQFF. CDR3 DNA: TGTGCTAGCAGCCCACTAGCGGGGGGCCCATACAATGAGCAGTTCTTC.

In DNA, the CDR3 is TGTGCCAGCAGCCTACAGAGAAACTACGAGCAGTACTTC. This translates into CASSLQRNYEQYF. The rearrangement links TRBV7-3 to TRBJ2-7, with D hard to call. The CDR3 loop spans 13 amino acids. V was trimmed by 5 bases and J by 3 bases, leaving 11 bases between them. Looked up from germline, CDR1 is SGHTA and CDR2 is FQGTGA.

CDR3: CASSLDLGLAPSVDEQFF. In DNA form, the CDR3 reads TGTGCCAGCAGCTTAGATCTGGGTCTAGCCCCATCGGTGGATGAGCAGTTCTTC. V usage is TRBV11-2 and J usage is TRBJ2-1; TRBD2 is a possible D gene (5 bases). Trimming removed 0 bases at V and 8 bases at J, with 23 bases between. The CDR3 consists of 18 residues. Germline V lookup: CDR1 SGHAT, CDR2 FQNNGV.

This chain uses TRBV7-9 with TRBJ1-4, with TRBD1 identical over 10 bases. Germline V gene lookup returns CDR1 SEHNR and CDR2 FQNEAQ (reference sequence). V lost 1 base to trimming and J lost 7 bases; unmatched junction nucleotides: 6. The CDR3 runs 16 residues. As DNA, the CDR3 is TGTGCCAGCAGCTTAGGGTTCCGGGACAGGGGTGAAAAACTGTTTTTT. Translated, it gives CASSLGFRDRGEKLFF.

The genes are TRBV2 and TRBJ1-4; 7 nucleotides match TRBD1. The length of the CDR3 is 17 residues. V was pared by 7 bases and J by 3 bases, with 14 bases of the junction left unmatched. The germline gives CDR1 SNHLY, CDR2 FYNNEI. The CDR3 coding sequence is TGTGCCAGCACCAGAGGGGCAGGGCAGGGGGCTAATGAAAAACTGTTTTTT. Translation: CASTRGAGQGANEKLFF.

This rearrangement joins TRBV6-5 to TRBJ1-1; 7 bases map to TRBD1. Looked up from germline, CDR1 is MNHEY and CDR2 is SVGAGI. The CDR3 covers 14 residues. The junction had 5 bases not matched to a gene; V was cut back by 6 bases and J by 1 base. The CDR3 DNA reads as TGTGCCAGCAGGGGATACAGGGGGAACACTGAAGCTTTCTTT. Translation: CASRGYRGNTEAFF.

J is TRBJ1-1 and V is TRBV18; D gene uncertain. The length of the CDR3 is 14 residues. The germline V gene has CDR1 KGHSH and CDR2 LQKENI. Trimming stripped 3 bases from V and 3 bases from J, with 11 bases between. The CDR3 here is CASSPQVGDTEAFF. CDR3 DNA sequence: TGTGCCAGCTCACCTCAGGTGGGAGACACTGAAGCTTTCTTT.

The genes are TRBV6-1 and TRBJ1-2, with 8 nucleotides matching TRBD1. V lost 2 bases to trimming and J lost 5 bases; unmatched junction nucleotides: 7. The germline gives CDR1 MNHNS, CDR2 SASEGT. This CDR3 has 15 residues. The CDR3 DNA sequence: TGTGCCAGCAGTGAATTGGCAGGGGGCTCATATGGCTACACCTTC. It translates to CASSELAGGSYGYTF.

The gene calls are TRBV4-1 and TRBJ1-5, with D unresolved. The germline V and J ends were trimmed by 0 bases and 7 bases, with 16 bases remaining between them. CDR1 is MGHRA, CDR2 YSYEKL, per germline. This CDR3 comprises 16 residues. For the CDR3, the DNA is TGCGCCAGCAGCCAAGACCCAGGAGGTATTGGACAGCCCCAGCATTTT. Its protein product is CASSQDPGGIGQPQHF.

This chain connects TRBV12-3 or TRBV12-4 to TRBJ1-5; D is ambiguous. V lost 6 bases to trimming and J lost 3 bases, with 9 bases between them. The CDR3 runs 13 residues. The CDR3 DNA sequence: TGTGCCAGCAGCAGACAAGACAATCAGCCCCAGCATTTT. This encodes CASSRQDNQPQHF.

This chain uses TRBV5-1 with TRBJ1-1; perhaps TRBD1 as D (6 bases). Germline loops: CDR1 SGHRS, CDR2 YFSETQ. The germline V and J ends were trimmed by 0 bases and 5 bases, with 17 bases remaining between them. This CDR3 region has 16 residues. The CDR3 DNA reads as TGCGCCAGCAGCTTGGCCTGGGCAGGGGAGGGGACTGAAGCTTTCTTT. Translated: CASSLAWAGEGTEAFF.

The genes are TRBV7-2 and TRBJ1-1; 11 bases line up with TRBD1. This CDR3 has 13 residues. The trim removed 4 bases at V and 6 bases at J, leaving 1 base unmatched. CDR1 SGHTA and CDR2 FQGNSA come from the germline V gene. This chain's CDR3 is CASSWDRGAEAFF. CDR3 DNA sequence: TGTGCCAGCAGCTGGGACAGGGGGGCTGAAGCTTTCTTT.

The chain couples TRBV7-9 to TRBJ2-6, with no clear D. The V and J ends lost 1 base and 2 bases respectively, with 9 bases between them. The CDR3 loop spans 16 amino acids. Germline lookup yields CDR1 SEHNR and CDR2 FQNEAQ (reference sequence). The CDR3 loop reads CASSLVGGTGANVLTF. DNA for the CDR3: TGTGCCAGCAGCTTAGTTGGTGGCACTGGGGCCAACGTCCTGACTTTC.

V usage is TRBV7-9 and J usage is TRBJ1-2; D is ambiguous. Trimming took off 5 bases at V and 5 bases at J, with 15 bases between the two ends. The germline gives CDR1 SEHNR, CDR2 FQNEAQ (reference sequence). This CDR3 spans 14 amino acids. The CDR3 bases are TGTGCCAGCAGCCCCTCGGACGGAAAGTATGGCTACACCTTC. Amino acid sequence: CASSPSDGKYGYTF.

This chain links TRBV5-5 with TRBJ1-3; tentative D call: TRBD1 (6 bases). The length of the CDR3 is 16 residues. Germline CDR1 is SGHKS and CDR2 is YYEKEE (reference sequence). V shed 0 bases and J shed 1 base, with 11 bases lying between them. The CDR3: CASSLAAGVSGNTIYF. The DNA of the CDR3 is TGTGCCAGCAGCTTGGCCGCAGGGGTTTCTGGAAACACCATATATTTT. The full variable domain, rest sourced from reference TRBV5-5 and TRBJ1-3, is DAGVTQSPTHLIKTRGQQVTLRCSPISGHKSVSWYQQVLGQGPQFIFQYYEKEERGRGNFPDRFSARQFPNYSSELNVNALLLGDSALYLCASSLAAGVSGNTIYFGEGSWLTVV.

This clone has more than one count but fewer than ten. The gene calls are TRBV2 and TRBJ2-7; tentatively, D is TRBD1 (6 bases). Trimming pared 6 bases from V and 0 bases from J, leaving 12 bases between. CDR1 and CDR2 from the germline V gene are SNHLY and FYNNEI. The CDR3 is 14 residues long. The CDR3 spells CASSRQESSYEQYF. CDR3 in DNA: TGTGCCAGCAGCCGACAGGAGAGCTCCTACGAGCAGTACTTC.

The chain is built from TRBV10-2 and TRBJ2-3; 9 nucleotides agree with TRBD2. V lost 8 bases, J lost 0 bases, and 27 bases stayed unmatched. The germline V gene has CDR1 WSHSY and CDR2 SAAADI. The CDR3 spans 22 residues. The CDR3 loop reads CASHLLSSGRTLEMGSTDTQYF. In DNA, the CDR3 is TGCGCCAGCCATCTTCTGAGTAGCGGGAGAACTTTAGAGATGGGTAGCACAGATACGCAGTATTTT.